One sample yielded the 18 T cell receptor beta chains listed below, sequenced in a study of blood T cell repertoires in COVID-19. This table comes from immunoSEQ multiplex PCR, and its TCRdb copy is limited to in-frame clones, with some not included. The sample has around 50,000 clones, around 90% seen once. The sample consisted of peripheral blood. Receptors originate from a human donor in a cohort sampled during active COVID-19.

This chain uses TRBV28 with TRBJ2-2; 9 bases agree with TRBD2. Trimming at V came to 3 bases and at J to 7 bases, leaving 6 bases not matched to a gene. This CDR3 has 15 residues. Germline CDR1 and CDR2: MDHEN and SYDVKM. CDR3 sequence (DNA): TGTGCCAGCAGTTTTAATAGCGGGAGAGTCGGGGAGCTGTTTTTT. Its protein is CASSFNSGRVGELFF.

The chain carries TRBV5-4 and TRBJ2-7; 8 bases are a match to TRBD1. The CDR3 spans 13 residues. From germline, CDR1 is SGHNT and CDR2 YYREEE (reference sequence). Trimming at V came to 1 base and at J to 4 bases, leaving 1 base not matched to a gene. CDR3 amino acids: CASSLTGGYEQYF. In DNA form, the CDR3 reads TGTGCCAGCAGCTTGACAGGGGGTTACGAGCAGTACTTC.

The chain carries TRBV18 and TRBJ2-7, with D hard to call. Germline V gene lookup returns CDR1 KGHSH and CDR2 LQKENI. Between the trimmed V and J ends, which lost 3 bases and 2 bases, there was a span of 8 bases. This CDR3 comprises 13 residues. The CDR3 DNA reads TGTGCCAGCTCACCGGCACAAACCTACGAGCAGTACTTC. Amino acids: CASSPAQTYEQYF.

The CDR3 DNA is TGTGCCAGCAGCCGGGGACTAGCGGGAGTTTCCTACGAGCAGTACTTC. Protein sequence: CASSRGLAGVSYEQYF. The rearrangement joins TRBV5-4 to TRBJ2-7; 14 positions agree with TRBD2. The CDR3 has 16 amino acids. Germline V gene lookup returns CDR1 SGHNT and CDR2 YYREEE (reference sequence). The V segment lost 4 bases and the J segment 1 base; nucleotides outside the gene matches: 4.

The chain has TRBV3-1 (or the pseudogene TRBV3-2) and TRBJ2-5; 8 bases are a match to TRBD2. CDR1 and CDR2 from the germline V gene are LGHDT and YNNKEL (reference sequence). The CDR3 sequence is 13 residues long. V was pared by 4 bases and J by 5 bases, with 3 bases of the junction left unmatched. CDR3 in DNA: TGTGCCAGCAGCCGTAGCGGGGAGGAGACCCAGTACTTC. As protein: CASSRSGEETQYF.

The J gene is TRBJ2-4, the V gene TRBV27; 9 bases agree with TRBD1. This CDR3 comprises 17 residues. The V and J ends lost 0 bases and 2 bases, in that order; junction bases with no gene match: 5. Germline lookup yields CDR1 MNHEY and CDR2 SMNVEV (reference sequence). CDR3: CASSLSPGQGPKNIQYF. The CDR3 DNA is TGTGCCAGCAGTTTATCCCCAGGACAGGGGCCCAAAAACATTCAGTACTTC.

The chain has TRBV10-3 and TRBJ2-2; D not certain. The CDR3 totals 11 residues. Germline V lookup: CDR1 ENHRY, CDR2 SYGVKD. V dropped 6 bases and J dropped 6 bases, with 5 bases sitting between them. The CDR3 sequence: CAISAPGELFF. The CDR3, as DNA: TGTGCCATCAGCGCGCCCGGGGAGCTGTTTTTT.

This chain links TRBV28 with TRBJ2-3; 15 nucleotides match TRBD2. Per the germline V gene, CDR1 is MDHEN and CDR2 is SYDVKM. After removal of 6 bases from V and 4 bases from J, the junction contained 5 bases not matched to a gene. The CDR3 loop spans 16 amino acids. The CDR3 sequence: CASSRTSGRGPDTQYF. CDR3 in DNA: TGTGCCAGCAGCCGGACTAGCGGGAGGGGTCCAGATACGCAGTATTTT.

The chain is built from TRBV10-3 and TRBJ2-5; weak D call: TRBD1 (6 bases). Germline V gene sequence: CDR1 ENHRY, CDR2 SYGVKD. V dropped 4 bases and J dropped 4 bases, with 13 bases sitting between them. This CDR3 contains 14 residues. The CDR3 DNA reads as TGTGCCATCAGTGCACAGGGACCCGGAGAGACCCAGTACTTC. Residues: CAISAQGPGETQYF.

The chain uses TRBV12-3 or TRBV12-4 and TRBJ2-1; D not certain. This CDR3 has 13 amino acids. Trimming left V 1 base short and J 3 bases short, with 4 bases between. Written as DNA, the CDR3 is TGTGCCAGCAGTTTAGGACTCTACAATGAGCAGTTCTTC. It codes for CASSLGLYNEQFF.

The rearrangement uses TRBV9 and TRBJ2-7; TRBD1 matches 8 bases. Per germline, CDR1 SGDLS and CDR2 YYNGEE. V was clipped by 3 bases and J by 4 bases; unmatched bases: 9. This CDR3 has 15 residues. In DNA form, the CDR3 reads TGTGCCAGCAGCGCCTCAGGCCAGGGGGCTTACGAGCAGTACTTC. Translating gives CASSASGQGAYEQYF.

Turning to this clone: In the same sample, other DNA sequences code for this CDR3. The CDR3 nucleotides are TGCGCCAGCAGCTTGGCCGGTGGCTCCTACGAGCAGTACTTC. It translates to CASSLAGGSYEQYF. The chain couples TRBV5-1 to TRBJ2-7; D is undetermined. CDR1 SGHRS and CDR2 YFSETQ come from the germline V gene. Between the trimmed V and J ends, which lost 0 bases and 0 bases, there was a span of 7 bases. This CDR3 spans 14 amino acids.

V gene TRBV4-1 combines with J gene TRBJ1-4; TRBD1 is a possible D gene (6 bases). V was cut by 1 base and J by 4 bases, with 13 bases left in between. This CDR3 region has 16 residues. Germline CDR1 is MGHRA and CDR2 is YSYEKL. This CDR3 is CASSQVRGIVNEKLFF. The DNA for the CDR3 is TGCGCCAGCAGCCAAGTTAGGGGGATCGTTAATGAAAAACTGTTTTTT.

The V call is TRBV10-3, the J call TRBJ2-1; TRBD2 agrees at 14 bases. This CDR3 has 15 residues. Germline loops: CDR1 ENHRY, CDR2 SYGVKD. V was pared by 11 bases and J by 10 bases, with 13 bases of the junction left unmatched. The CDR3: CAAGAGLAGDREQFF. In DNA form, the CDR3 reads TGTGCCGCAGGCGCGGGACTAGCGGGAGATAGGGAGCAGTTCTTC.

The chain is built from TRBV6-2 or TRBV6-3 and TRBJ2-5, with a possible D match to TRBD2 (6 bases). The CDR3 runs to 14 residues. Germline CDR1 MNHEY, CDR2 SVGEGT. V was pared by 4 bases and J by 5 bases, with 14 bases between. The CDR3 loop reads CASSWGERSETQYF. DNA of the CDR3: TGTGCCAGCAGTTGGGGGGAGCGAAGTGAGACCCAGTACTTC.

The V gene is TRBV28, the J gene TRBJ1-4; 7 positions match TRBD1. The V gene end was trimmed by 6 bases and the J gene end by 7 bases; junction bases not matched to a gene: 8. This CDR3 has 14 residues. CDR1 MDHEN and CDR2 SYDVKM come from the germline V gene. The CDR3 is CASSAGGGSEKLFF. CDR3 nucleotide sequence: TGTGCCAGCAGCGCCGGAGGGGGCAGTGAAAAACTGTTTTTT.

Here the CDR3 reads CASSPIPGQGGGEQYF. CDR3 DNA: TGTGCCAGCTCGCCTATACCGGGACAGGGTGGAGGCGAGCAGTACTTC. The chain couples TRBV18 to TRBJ2-7; 9 bases align to TRBD1. CDR3 length: 16 amino acids. Germline lookup yields CDR1 KGHSH and CDR2 LQKENI. The junction had 15 bases not matched to a gene; V was cut back by 6 bases and J by 6 bases.

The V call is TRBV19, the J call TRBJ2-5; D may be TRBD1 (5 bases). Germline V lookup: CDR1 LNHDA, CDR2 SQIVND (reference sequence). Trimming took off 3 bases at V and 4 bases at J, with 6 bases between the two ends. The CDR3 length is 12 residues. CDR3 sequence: CASSIQGETQYF. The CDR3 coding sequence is TGTGCCAGTAGTATCCAGGGAGAGACCCAGTACTTC.